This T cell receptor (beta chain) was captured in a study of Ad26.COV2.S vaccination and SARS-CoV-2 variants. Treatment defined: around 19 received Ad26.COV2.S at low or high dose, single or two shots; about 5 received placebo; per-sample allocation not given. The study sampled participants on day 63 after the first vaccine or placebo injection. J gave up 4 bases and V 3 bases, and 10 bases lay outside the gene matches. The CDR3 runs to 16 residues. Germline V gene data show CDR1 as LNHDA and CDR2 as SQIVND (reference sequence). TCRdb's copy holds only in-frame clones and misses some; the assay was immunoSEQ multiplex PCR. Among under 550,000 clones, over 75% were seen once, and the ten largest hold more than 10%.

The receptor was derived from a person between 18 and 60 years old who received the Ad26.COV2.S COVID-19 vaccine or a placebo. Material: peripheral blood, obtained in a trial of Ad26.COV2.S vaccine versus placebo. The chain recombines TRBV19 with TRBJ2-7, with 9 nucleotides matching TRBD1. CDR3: CASSILPGQGAYEQYF. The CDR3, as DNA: TGTGCCAGTAGTATCTTACCGGGACAGGGTGCGTACGAGCAGTACTTC.